This section outlines one TCR beta chain sequence together with its context. In the original analysis: Counts of nucleated cells, estimated from reference gene primer amplification, were obtained. The table came from immunoSEQ multiplex PCR; TCRdb's copy has only in-frame clones and leaves some out. V and J calls and clone size are copied from that table; D and trimming were computed from the DNA. The table lists roughly 81,000 clones, roughly 86% of them singletons. The record originates from a study of blood T cell repertoires in COVID-19. Across the study: Sites in the United States, Italy and Spain provided acute and convalescent COVID-19 samples. PBMCs, B-cell-depleted T cells, or T cells provided the cDNA or gDNA that made up the material.

V shed 1 base and J shed 5 bases, with 9 bases lying between them. Germline CDR1 is LNHDA and CDR2 is SQIVND (reference sequence). CDR3 size: 15 residues. The genes are TRBV19 and TRBJ1-6; D unresolved. The sequence was collected from a middle-aged man with acute or convalescent COVID-19. Sequenced: peripheral blood. Written as DNA, the CDR3 is TGTGCCAGTAGTATAGGGGCAGCTAATAATTCACCCCTCCACTTT. The encoded protein is CASSIGAANNSPLHF.